This T cell receptor beta chain was captured by sequencing in a study of response to subunit inactivated influenza vaccine. Overall study findings and caveats: Authors suggested each seasonal influenza vaccination recruits few new T cells.

Note on this clonotype: Its antigen is not identified.

TCRdb itself ran the RT-PCR reads through MiXCR, one entry per CDR3 protein. Among around 520,000 distinct CDR3 sequences listed, 25% were seen once. Germline-derived CDR1 and CDR2 are SGHRS and YFSETQ. The CDR3 runs to 16 residues. V trimming: 4 bases; J trimming: 0 bases; junction bases outside the gene matches: 9. The V gene is TRBV5-1, the J gene TRBJ2-7; 8 nucleotides align to TRBD1. Sample: CD4+ T cells sorted from PBMCs, taken around 5 days after vaccination. The origin of this receptor is a man aged 50 or older who received an inactivated influenza vaccine. CDR3 sequence reads: CASSGAGTGNSYEQYF. DNA of the CDR3: TGCGCCAGCAGCGGCGCCGGGACAGGAAACTCCTACGAGCAGTACTTC.